This T cell receptor (beta chain) stems from a study of blood T cell repertoires in COVID-19. On the study more broadly: The United States, Italy and Spain supplied acute and convalescent COVID-19 samples. Sources were T cells, B-cell-depleted T cells, or PBMCs; the material itself was cDNA or gDNA.

V lost 4 bases, J lost 0 bases, and 5 bases stayed unmatched. The CDR3 runs 15 residues. Germline V gene lookup returns CDR1 KGHSH and CDR2 LQKENI. Source study methods: Amplification from reference gene primers served as the basis for estimated nucleated cell counts. Some clones are missing from TCRdb's copy, which holds only in-frame ones; the method was immunoSEQ multiplex PCR. That table furnishes V, J and clone size, whereas the DNA furnished D and trimming. The sample holds some 100,000 clones, around 88% seen once. Material for sequencing was peripheral blood. The rearrangement links TRBV18 to TRBJ1-2, with TRBD1 identical over 7 bases. The sequence derives from a woman aged 70-85 years with acute or convalescent COVID-19. CDR3 residues: CASSHSGTANYGYTF. DNA for the CDR3: TGTGCCAGCTCACACTCCGGGACAGCTAACTATGGCTACACCTTC.